This T cell receptor (beta chain) was sequenced for a study of blood T cell repertoires in COVID-19. In terms of age and location, participants ranged from about 18 to 89 years and lived in about two dozen US areas. Participant reports of clinical history set cohort assignment. Data came from immunoSEQ multiplex PCR; TCRdb stores just in-frame clones and leaves some out. The table has about 480,000 clones, 70% to 90% seen once; the top ten hold 1.8%. The V end lost 8 bases, the J end lost 0 bases, and 8 bases lay between the germline ends. The germline V gene has CDR1 MNHEY and CDR2 SVGAGI. There are 13 residues in the CDR3.

This clonotype originated in a woman aged 40 to 50 who had recovered from COVID-19. Material: PBMCs or T cells enriched from blood (not recorded which). The chain employs TRBV6-5 and TRBJ1-5; no firm D call. DNA of the CDR3: TGTGCCAGCTGCGGGTATAGCAATCAGCCCCAGCATTTT. Its translation is CASCGYSNQPQHF.